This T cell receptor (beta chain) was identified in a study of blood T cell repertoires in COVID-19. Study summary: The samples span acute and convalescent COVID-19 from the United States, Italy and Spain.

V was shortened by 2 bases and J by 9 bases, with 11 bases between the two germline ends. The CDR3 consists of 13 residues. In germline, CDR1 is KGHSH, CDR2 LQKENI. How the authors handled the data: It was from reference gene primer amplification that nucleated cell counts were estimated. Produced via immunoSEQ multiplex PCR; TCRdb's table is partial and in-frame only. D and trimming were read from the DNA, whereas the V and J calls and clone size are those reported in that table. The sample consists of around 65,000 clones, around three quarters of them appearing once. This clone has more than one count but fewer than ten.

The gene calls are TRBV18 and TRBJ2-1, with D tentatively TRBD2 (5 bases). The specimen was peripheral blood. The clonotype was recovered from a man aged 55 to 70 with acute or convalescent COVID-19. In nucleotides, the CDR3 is TGTGCCAGCTCACCATCCGGGAAGGGTGAGCAGTTCTTC. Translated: CASSPSGKGEQFF.